This entry lists 15 T cell receptor beta chains sequenced from one sample in a study. TCRdb reprocessed the reads with MiXCR, giving one entry per CDR3 protein. The repertoire holds about 400 distinct CDR3 sequences, 25% to 40% seen once, with approximately 95% in the top ten. The source material was CD8+ T cells (not recorded whether cultured). The receptors were sampled from a male donor.

The genes are TRBV21-1 and TRBJ2-7; the D call in the table, TRBD1, was not verified against the DNA. TRBV21-1 is a known pseudogene. This CDR3 has 15 amino acids. The CDR3 DNA follows: TGTGCCAGCAGGGGGGGGGGCCGAACTTCCTACGAGCAGTACTTC. Residues: CASRGGGRTSYEQYF.

In its sample, this clonotype ranks as medium-sized (0.01 to 0.1%). The chain employs TRBV12-3 or TRBV12-4 and TRBJ1-2, with D hard to call. Trimming shortened V by 6 bases and J by 5 bases, and 10 bases separated the two germline ends. The CDR3 runs to 12 residues. In DNA, the CDR3 is TGTGCCAGCAGCAGTAGTTGGTATGGCTACACCTTC. Translating gives CASSSSWYGYTF.

This clonotype occurred once. Given a much more abundant clone one base away, this may be a read error. The rearrangement links TRBV19 to TRBJ2-1, with a weak D call TRBD2 (6 bases). The CDR3 extends over 16 amino acids. Germline V gives CDR1 LNHDA, CDR2 SQIVND (reference sequence). CDR3 bases: TGTGCCAGTCATCCCGGGGCGGGACCCTCCTGCAATGAGCAGTTCTTC. As protein: CASHPGAGPSCNEQFF.

This clonotype came up many times. This rearrangement joins TRBV6-5 to TRBJ2-7; a possible D gene is TRBD2 (5 bases). Trimming took off 0 bases at V and 2 bases at J, with 8 bases between the two ends. Germline CDR1 is MNHEY and CDR2 is SVGAGI. The CDR3 length is 14 residues. CDR3 DNA sequence: TGTGCCAGCAGTTACTCGCCGGAGGCCTACGAGCAGTACTTC. This encodes CASSYSPEAYEQYF.

Concerning this clonotype itself: With a much larger clone just one base away, this may be a read error. The genes are TRBV28 and TRBJ2-1, with D perhaps TRBD1 or TRBD2 (5 bases each). Germline-derived CDR1 and CDR2 are MDHEN and SYDVKM. CDR3 length: 15 amino acids. In nucleotides, the CDR3 is TGTGCCAGCAGTTTATGGAGGGGCTCCTACAATGAGCAGTCCTTC. Encoded protein: CASSLWRGSYNEQSF.

This clonotype was picked up a small number of times. J is TRBJ1-5 and V is TRBV2, with TRBD1 identical over 10 bases. Per the germline V gene, CDR1 is SNHLY and CDR2 is FYNNEI. The CDR3 runs 14 residues. V lost 6 bases, J lost 3 bases, and 2 bases stayed unmatched. This chain's CDR3 is CASRDRGYNQPQHF. CDR3 nucleotides: TGTGCCAGCAGGGACAGGGGGTACAATCAGCCCCAGCATTTT.

Ten or more counts support this clonotype. This chain uses TRBV3-1 with TRBJ2-1; D ambiguous. The CDR3 loop spans 13 amino acids. Trimming stripped 1 base from V and 9 bases from J, with 10 bases between. Germline CDR1 is LGHDT and CDR2 is YNNKEL (reference sequence). Written as DNA, the CDR3 is TGTGCCAGCAGCCAAGCAGAGATGGCTGAGCAGTTCTTC. The encoded protein is CASSQAEMAEQFF.

This clonotype is labeled as medium-sized (0.01 to 0.1%). The chain is built from TRBV15 and TRBJ2-6; TRBD1 aligns across 7 bases. With 4 bases clipped from V and 4 bases from J, the junction kept 10 bases outside the gene matches. Germline lookup yields CDR1 LNHNV and CDR2 YYDKDF (reference sequence). The CDR3 has 17 amino acids. CDR3 sequence: CATSTWDRGSGANVLTF. CDR3 sequence (DNA): TGTGCCACCAGCACCTGGGACAGAGGCTCCGGGGCCAACGTCCTGACTTTC.

This clonotype was observed many times. The CDR3: CASSPEGRTDSPHTDTQYF. The CDR3 DNA reads TGTGCCAGCTCACCAGAAGGTCGAACGGACAGCCCTCACACAGATACGCAGTATTTT. The gene calls are TRBV18 and TRBJ2-3, with D perhaps TRBD1 (6 bases). Germline V gene data show CDR1 as KGHSH and CDR2 as LQKENI. The CDR3 extends over 19 amino acids. Between the trimmed V and J ends, which lost 2 bases and 2 bases, there was a span of 23 bases.

The V and J genes are TRBV7-6 and TRBJ2-2; 7 nucleotides align to TRBD2. The germline V gene has CDR1 SGHVS and CDR2 FNYEAQ. J gave up 1 base and V 0 bases, and 2 bases lay outside the gene matches. CDR3 size: 16 residues. CDR3 loop: CASSLAGGGNTGELFF. The DNA of the CDR3 is TGTGCCAGCAGCTTAGCGGGCGGGGGGAACACCGGGGAGCTGTTTTTT.

Concerning this clonotype: This is likely a read error, given that the CDR3 carries no conserved phenylalanine or tryptophan at its end. It is unclear where the CDR3 begins or ends on the DNA, so no DNA is shown, and the CDR3 is as TCRdb lists it. The chain carries TRBV27 and TRBJ2-2; the DNA was not compared with TRBD2, the D call given in the table. Germline lookup yields CDR1 MNHEY and CDR2 SMNVEV (reference sequence). Inclusive of both ends, the CDR3 amounts to 15 amino acids. The CDR3 reads CASSFGSGAPGELSG.

The gene calls are TRBV6-5 and TRBJ2-2; 8 bases agree with TRBD1. V gave up 2 bases and J gave up 2 bases; unmatched junction bases: 7. CDR1 is MNHEY and CDR2 is SVGAGI in the germline V gene. The CDR3 contains 17 residues. The CDR3 nucleotides read TGTGCCAGCAGTTACGCTCCCGGACAGGGCAACACCGGGGAGCTGTTTTTT. It specifies CASSYAPGQGNTGELFF.

This clonotype was counted many times. The chain is built from TRBV3-1 and TRBJ2-1; possible D gene TRBD1, 5 bases. This CDR3 spans 13 amino acids. V dropped 1 base and J dropped 9 bases, with 10 bases sitting between them. Germline CDR1 is LGHDT and CDR2 is YNNKEL (reference sequence). CDR3 protein: CASSQAGMAEQFF. CDR3 nucleotide sequence: TGTGCCAGCAGCCAAGCAGGGATGGCTGAGCAGTTCTTC.

At least ten counts were recorded for this clonotype. The chain combines TRBV27 with TRBJ2-1; D is perhaps TRBD2 (6 bases). Germline loops: CDR1 MNHEY, CDR2 SMNVEV (reference sequence). The CDR3 runs 16 residues. The ends were cut back, 7 bases at V and 7 bases at J, with 23 bases in the middle. The CDR3 DNA follows: TGTGCCAGCACCCCCCTCGGTGCGGGGCCGGTTAATGAGCAGTTCTTC. Residues: CASTPLGAGPVNEQFF.

This clonotype was observed a few times. With a much larger clone just one base away, this may be a read error. V and J are TRBV7-8 and TRBJ2-7; possible D gene TRBD1, 6 bases. Per germline, CDR1 SGHVS and CDR2 FQNEAQ. This CDR3 is built from 12 residues. CDR3 DNA: TGTGCCAGCAGATTAGACAGGCTCGAGCAGTACTTC. Residues: CASRLDRLEQYF. Full variable domain (rest looked up from reference TRBV7-8 and TRBJ2-7): GAGVSQSPRYKVAKRGQDVALRCDPISGHVSLFWYQQALGQGPEFLTYFQNEAQLDKSGLPSDRFFAERPEGSVSTLKIQRTQQEDSAVYLCASRLDRLEQYFGPGTRLTVT.